This T cell receptor (beta chain) was profiled in a study of control samples from healthy donors and cancer patients. Libraries were prepared by immunoSEQ multiplex PCR; TCRdb keeps only in-frame clonotypes and omits some of them. The top ten hold more than 2.5% of the sample, which has tens of thousands of clones, approximately 94% seen once. This receptor was identified in a woman aged 30 to 39 in good health. The sequenced material came from blood.

CDR3 sequence (DNA): TGCGCCAGCAGCCAACGATCGACAGGGTCTGGAAACACCATATATTTT. This gives the protein CASSQRSTGSGNTIYF. The chain joins TRBV5-1 to TRBJ1-3, with 7 bases fitting TRBD1. V shed 4 bases, J shed 1 base, and the junction held 8 bases outside the gene matches. The germline V gene has CDR1 SGHRS and CDR2 YFSETQ. There are 16 residues in the CDR3.